Sequencing of this T cell receptor (beta chain) was carried out in a study of blood T cell repertoires in COVID-19. Overall study: Italy, Spain and the United States were the sources of the convalescent and acute COVID-19 samples.

The data were produced by immunoSEQ multiplex PCR, yet TCRdb's version contains in-frame clones alone and is incomplete. The table includes hundreds of thousands of clones, about 87% detected once. Germline V gene lookup returns CDR1 MDHEN and CDR2 SYDVKM. Between the trimmed V and J ends, which lost 5 bases and 9 bases, there was a span of 14 bases. CDR3 length: 14 amino acids. The study drew participants aged about 18 to 89 years from about two dozen US areas. Participants' own reports of clinical history determined their cohort assignment. Source material: PBMCs or T cells enriched from blood (not recorded which). V gene TRBV28 combines with J gene TRBJ1-6; D might be TRBD1 (5 bases). The receptor comes from a woman aged 45-65 years who had recovered from COVID-19. CDR3 sequence (DNA): TGTGCCAGCAGTAGCGCGGGGGGATCTTCACCCCTCCACTTT. It codes for CASSSAGGSSPLHF.